Presented here are 27 T cell receptor beta chains from one specimen sequenced in a study of cytomegalovirus exposure and HLA in healthy donors. TCRdb keeps only in-frame clones here, not all; method: immunoSEQ multiplex PCR. Among about 64,000 clones, approximately 90% were seen once, and the ten largest hold approximately 1.5%. Sequencing used PBMCs. The receptor set was obtained from a woman aged 18 to 35 in good health and CMV-seronegative.

This clone was seen a few times. V gene TRBV6-5 combines with J gene TRBJ2-3, with D unresolved. Per the germline V gene, CDR1 is MNHEY and CDR2 is SVGAGI. Trimming shortened V by 2 bases and J by 0 bases, and 6 bases separated the two germline ends. This CDR3 is 14 amino acids long. The CDR3 loop reads CASSYETSTDTQYF. CDR3 coding DNA: TGTGCCAGCAGTTACGAGACTAGCACAGATACGCAGTATTTT.

The chain carries TRBV6-4 and TRBJ1-6; D remains unclear. The V end was cut by 3 bases, the J end by 6 bases, with 12 bases between. This CDR3 contains 15 residues. CDR1 and CDR2 from the germline V gene are MRHNA and SNTAGT. CDR3 sequence reads: CASSDGLAGNSPLHF. In DNA form, the CDR3 reads TGTGCCAGCAGTGATGGACTCGCGGGTAATTCACCCCTCCACTTT.

The chain employs TRBV6-5 and TRBJ2-2; maybe TRBD1 (5 bases). Germline CDR1 reads MNHEY; CDR2 reads SVGAGI. The CDR3 extends over 14 amino acids. V lost 6 bases to trimming and J lost 7 bases, with 15 bases between them. The CDR3 here is CASRGLSIVGELFF. The CDR3 region has the DNA TGTGCCAGCAGGGGGCTTAGCATAGTCGGGGAGCTGTTTTTT.

This clone has more than one count but fewer than ten. This chain joins TRBV5-1 and TRBJ2-7; perhaps TRBD1 as D (5 bases). CDR3 length: 15 amino acids. V shed 4 bases and J shed 3 bases, with 17 bases lying between them. Germline assignment: CDR1 SGHRS and CDR2 YFSETQ. CDR3 sequence (DNA): TGCGCCAGCAGCCAAATCGGCGGCAGGGTCTACGAGCAGTACTTC. Protein: CASSQIGGRVYEQYF.

The chain is built from TRBV5-1 and TRBJ2-2; possibly TRBD1 for D (5 bases). The germline gives CDR1 SGHRS, CDR2 YFSETQ. The CDR3 contains 14 residues. Trimming left V 8 bases short and J 4 bases short, with 15 bases between. CDR3 in DNA: TGCGCCAGGCGACAGAGAGAGTGCACCGGGGAGCTGTTTTTT. Its translation is CARRQRECTGELFF.

The CDR3 DNA reads as TGCGCCAGCAGCCCCTCACAGGGGGTGCTTGGGATTTCAAGTCAGCCCCAGCATTTT. It yields the protein CASSPSQGVLGISSQPQHF. The V call is TRBV4-3, the J call TRBJ1-5; 8 nucleotides line up with TRBD1. The CDR3 is 19 amino acids. Germline V lookup: CDR1 LGHNA, CDR2 YSLEER. Trimming at V came to 4 bases and at J to 6 bases, leaving 20 bases not matched to a gene.

The V gene is TRBV28, the J gene TRBJ2-5; possible D gene TRBD2, 6 bases. The ends were cut back, 5 bases at V and 5 bases at J, with 21 bases in the middle. The CDR3 runs to 16 residues. Germline V gene sequence: CDR1 MDHEN, CDR2 SYDVKM. CDR3 nucleotide sequence: TGTGCCAGCAGTAGGGCCTCTGATTGGGAGGACGAGACCCAGTACTTC. It yields the protein CASSRASDWEDETQYF.

This chain connects TRBV4-2 to TRBJ1-5; TRBD1 matches at 9 bases. CDR1 and CDR2 from the germline V gene are LGHNA and YNFKEQ. This CDR3 region has 16 residues. V dropped 0 bases and J dropped 4; count of bases not matched to a gene: 4. This CDR3 reads CASSQEPGQGNQPQHF. The CDR3 nucleotides are TGTGCCAGCAGCCAAGAACCGGGACAGGGAAATCAGCCCCAGCATTTT.

The J gene is TRBJ1-2, the V gene TRBV10-3, with D possibly TRBD1 on 5 matching bases. From germline, CDR1 is ENHRY and CDR2 SYGVKD. The CDR3 consists of 15 residues. V dropped 3 bases and J dropped 7 bases, with 18 bases sitting between them. This CDR3 is CAISDVSVGPIGYTF. In DNA, the CDR3 is TGTGCCATCAGTGATGTTTCGGTGGGGCCTATTGGCTACACCTTC.

The chain is built from TRBV6-1 and TRBJ2-7, with a tentative D call TRBD1 (6 bases). Germline assignment: CDR1 MNHNS and CDR2 SASEGT. CDR3 length: 17 residues. Trimming removed 1 base at V and 3 bases at J, with 19 bases between. As DNA, the CDR3 is TGTGCCAGCAGTGAAGGAGCCGGGACATGGAATTTCTACGAGCAGTACTTC. Protein sequence: CASSEGAGTWNFYEQYF.

The chain recombines TRBV4-1 with TRBJ1-1, with D perhaps TRBD1 (5 bases). CDR1 and CDR2 (germline): MGHRA, YSYEKL. The CDR3 spans 14 residues. Trimming removed 1 base from V and 0 bases from J, with 6 bases in between. The DNA for the CDR3 is TGCGCCAGCAGCCAAGGACAGATGAACACTGAAGCTTTCTTT. This translates into CASSQGQMNTEAFF.

The rearrangement uses TRBV5-4 and TRBJ2-7; 8 bases are a match to TRBD2. The CDR3 totals 15 residues. Germline CDR1 reads SGHNT; CDR2 reads YYREEE (reference sequence). Trimming cost V 0 bases and J 6 bases; bases outside gene matches: 8. The CDR3 sequence: CASSLAGTRTREQYF. CDR3 DNA: TGTGCCAGCAGCTTGGCAGGGACTAGGACCCGCGAGCAGTACTTC.

The chain has TRBV18 and TRBJ2-7; 9 bases are a match to TRBD1. V shed 1 base, J shed 5 bases, and the junction held 9 bases outside the gene matches. Germline V lookup: CDR1 KGHSH, CDR2 LQKENI. The CDR3 has 16 residues. CDR3 in amino acids: CASSPLDRGRRDEQYF. CDR3 coding DNA: TGTGCCAGCTCACCACTGGACAGGGGACGGAGAGACGAGCAGTACTTC.

V is TRBV27 and J is TRBJ2-7, with D possibly TRBD1 on 6 matching bases. Trimming cost V 6 bases and J 6 bases, with 15 bases left between them. The CDR3 totals 13 residues. Germline values: CDR1 MNHEY, CDR2 SMNVEV (reference sequence). The CDR3 sequence is CASSPRGYIEQYF. In nucleotides, the CDR3 is TGTGCCAGCAGCCCCAGGGGTTACATCGAGCAGTACTTC.

J is TRBJ1-1 and V is TRBV11-2; 9 bases map to TRBD1. Germline V gene lookup returns CDR1 SGHAT and CDR2 FQNNGV. The V segment lost 1 base and the J segment 6 bases; nucleotides outside the gene matches: 0. This CDR3 is 13 amino acids long. CDR3 DNA sequence: TGTGCCAGCAGCTTAGGACAGGGGGCTGAAGCTTTCTTT. Translated, it gives CASSLGQGAEAFF. Variable domain in full (rest from reference TRBV11-2 and TRBJ1-1): EAGVAQSPRYKIIEKRQSVAFWCNPISGHATLYWYQQILGQGPKLLIQFQNNGVVDDSQLPKDRFSAERLKGVDSTLKIQPAKLEDSAVYLCASSLGQGAEAFFGQGTRLTVV.

In DNA form, the CDR3 reads TGTGCCAGCACAGGATCCCTCTCTGGGGCCAACGTCCTGACTTTC. Translated: CASTGSLSGANVLTF. The V and J genes are TRBV28 and TRBJ2-6; D is unclear. Germline assignment: CDR1 MDHEN and CDR2 SYDVKM. This CDR3 spans 15 amino acids. Trimming took off 7 bases at V and 0 bases at J, with 10 bases between the two ends.

This rearrangement joins TRBV28 to TRBJ1-1; no clear D. The V and J ends lost 5 bases and 0 bases respectively, with 4 bases between them. There are 12 residues in the CDR3. Germline assignment: CDR1 MDHEN and CDR2 SYDVKM. In DNA form, the CDR3 reads TGTGCCAGCAGTCTTATGAACACTGAAGCTTTCTTT. It is translated as CASSLMNTEAFF. Combining the CDR3 with reference TRBV28 and TRBJ1-1 gives the whole variable domain DVKVTQSSRYLVKRTGEKVFLECVQDMDHENMFWYRQDPGLGLRLIYFSYDVKMKEKGDIPEGYSVSREKKERFSLILESASTNQTSMYLCASSLMNTEAFFGQGTRLTVV.

The chain is built from TRBV7-2 and TRBJ1-2; D remains unclear. The CDR3 covers 14 residues. V was trimmed by 1 base and J by 8 bases, leaving 14 bases between them. The V gene's germline CDR1 is SGHTA and CDR2 FQGNSA. The CDR3 loop reads CASSLELRGLGYTF. In DNA form, the CDR3 reads TGTGCCAGCAGCTTAGAGTTGCGGGGTCTGGGCTACACCTTC.

This clone was recorded once. This chain uses TRBV18 with TRBJ1-2, with 9 positions matching TRBD1. The CDR3 loop spans 15 amino acids. The germline CDR1 and CDR2 sequences are KGHSH and LQKENI. J gave up 3 bases and V 6 bases, and 8 bases lay outside the gene matches. The CDR3 DNA follows: TGTGCCAGCTCTCCAGGACAGGGGAGCTACTATGGCTACACCTTC. It translates to CASSPGQGSYYGYTF. Combining the CDR3 with reference TRBV18 and TRBJ1-2 gives the whole variable domain NAGVMQNPRHLVRRRGQEARLRCSPMKGHSHVYWYRQLPEEGLKFMVYLQKENIIDESGMPKERFSAEFPKEGPSILRIQQVVRGDSAAYFCASSPGQGSYYGYTFGSGTRLTVV.

This clone has more than one count but fewer than ten. The chain uses TRBV30 and TRBJ1-2, with D perhaps TRBD1 (5 bases). V lost 4 bases to trimming and J lost 2 bases, with 8 bases between them. Germline loops: CDR1 GTSNPN, CDR2 SVGIG (reference sequence). The CDR3 has 12 amino acids. CDR3 protein: CAWTQGNYGYTF. The CDR3 nucleotides are TGTGCCTGGACTCAGGGAAACTATGGCTACACCTTC.

The genes are TRBV4-1 and TRBJ2-2; 7 nucleotides line up with TRBD2. The germline V gene has CDR1 MGHRA and CDR2 YSYEKL. V lost 2 bases and J lost 2; bases outside the gene matches: 5. CDR3 length: 16 residues. CDR3 DNA: TGCGCCAGCAGCCAACCGACTAGCAGAAACACCGGGGAGCTGTTTTTT. This codes for CASSQPTSRNTGELFF.

The chain recombines TRBV5-1 with TRBJ2-2; perhaps TRBD2 as D (6 bases). CDR3 length: 16 residues. The ends were cut back, 3 bases at V and 2 bases at J, with 14 bases in the middle. The V gene's germline CDR1 is SGHRS and CDR2 YFSETQ. As DNA, the CDR3 is TGCGCCAGCAGCTCGACCGGGACTCTCAACACCGGGGAGCTGTTTTTT. It encodes CASSSTGTLNTGELFF.

The V and J genes are TRBV28 and TRBJ2-7; perhaps TRBD1 as D (6 bases). V was pared by 6 bases and J by 4 bases, with 19 bases between. The V gene's germline CDR1 is MDHEN and CDR2 SYDVKM. CDR3 length: 15 amino acids. DNA of the CDR3: TGTGCCAGCAGCCCGGGGCTGGGGGCGATTTACGAGCAGTACTTC. Its protein product is CASSPGLGAIYEQYF.

The rearrangement uses TRBV28 and TRBJ2-3; no reliable D call. The CDR3 runs 12 residues. V shed 4 bases and J shed 1 base, with 3 bases lying between them. CDR1 is MDHEN and CDR2 is SYDVKM in the germline V gene. The CDR3 sequence is CASSSGTDTQYF. The CDR3 region has the DNA TGTGCCAGCAGTTCGGGCACAGATACGCAGTATTTT.

The V call is TRBV9, the J call TRBJ2-3, with TRBD2 identical over 11 bases. V shed 0 bases and J 3 bases; nucleotides not matched to a gene: 6. This CDR3 region has 17 residues. CDR1 and CDR2 (germline): SGDLS, YYNGEE. The CDR3 reads CASSVAPASGGTDTQYF. The CDR3 coding sequence is TGTGCCAGCAGCGTAGCCCCGGCTAGCGGGGGGACAGATACGCAGTATTTT.

V usage is TRBV19 and J usage is TRBJ2-7, with 12 bases lining up with TRBD1. The CDR3 loop spans 16 amino acids. The trim removed 6 bases at V and 5 bases at J, leaving 11 bases unmatched. Germline V CDR1 and CDR2: LNHDA, SQIVND (reference sequence). The CDR3 DNA reads TGTGCCAGTAGGACAACCGGGACAGGGGGCTTCCACGAGCAGTACTTC. Translating gives CASRTTGTGGFHEQYF.

The rearrangement links TRBV9 to TRBJ1-6; D might be TRBD1 (5 bases). Germline CDR1 is SGDLS and CDR2 is YYNGEE. V lost 2 bases and J 7 bases, leaving 13 bases between the germline ends. This CDR3 has 15 amino acids. Here the CDR3 reads CASSVGQGLNSPLHF. In DNA, the CDR3 is TGTGCCAGCAGCGTTGGGCAGGGCCTAAATTCACCCCTCCACTTT.